A single sample is the source of the 14 T cell receptor beta chains below, sequenced in a study of T cells in Graves' hyperthyroidism and ophthalmopathy. Researchers amplified the TCR beta CDR3 regions from RNA transcripts. Initially, a first-round RT-PCR of the TCR CDR3 employed the HTBI primer set. TCRdb used MiXCR to reprocess the multiplex PCR reads, holding one entry per CDR3 protein. This sample has 490,000 or so distinct CDR3 sequences, with roughly 23% found just once. The sequencing sample was made of blood. Receptor source: a woman aged 70-85 years with Graves' ophthalmopathy.

The chain recombines TRBV28 with TRBJ2-7; D unclear. The germline gives CDR1 MDHEN, CDR2 SYDVKM. This CDR3 is 12 amino acids long. Trimming took 1 base from V and 8 from J, leaving 9 bases between them. The CDR3 region is CASSLFESKQYF. For the CDR3, the DNA is TGTGCCAGCAGTTTATTTGAGTCGAAGCAGTACTTC.

This clonotype was counted many times. The CDR3 DNA sequence: TGTGCCAGCAGTTTGTCGCTAGCCTACGAGCAGTACTTC. Its protein is CASSLSLAYEQYF. The rearrangement joins TRBV28 to TRBJ2-7; D is unclear. Trimming removed 3 bases at V and 2 bases at J, with 8 bases between. The CDR3 has 13 amino acids. Germline V gives CDR1 MDHEN, CDR2 SYDVKM.

The chain uses TRBV20-1 and TRBJ2-1; 9 bases are a match to TRBD2. V lost 0 bases and J lost 9; bases outside the gene matches: 9. The CDR3 runs 15 residues. The germline CDR1 and CDR2 sequences are DFQATT and SNEGSKA (reference sequence). The CDR3 here is CSARDQELAGSEQFF. CDR3 sequence (DNA): TGCAGTGCTAGAGATCAGGAACTAGCGGGTTCTGAGCAGTTCTTC.

There are a few counts of this clonotype. The chain recombines TRBV6-2 or TRBV6-3 with TRBJ1-2; no clear D. The CDR3 extends over 16 amino acids. V was cut by 4 bases and J by 4 bases, with 19 bases left in between. CDR1 is MNHEY, CDR2 SVGEGT, per germline. CDR3 DNA: TGTGCCAGCAGTTTACTGATAGGGTCGGCGGCCTATGGCTACACCTTC. Residues: CASSLLIGSAAYGYTF.

The chain links TRBV15 to TRBJ1-2; D possibly corresponds to TRBD1 (6 bases). In germline, CDR1 is LNHNV, CDR2 YYDKDF (reference sequence). V lost 3 bases to trimming and J lost 8 bases, with 16 bases between them. This CDR3 has 14 residues. The CDR3 DNA is TGTGCCACCAGCAGGGCCCGGGGGGCGGAGGGCTACACCTTC. It specifies CATSRARGAEGYTF.

The table lists this clonotype with a few counts. CDR3 amino acids: CASSHTGWNQETQYF. The CDR3 DNA reads TGTGCCAGCAGCCACACAGGGTGGAATCAAGAGACCCAGTACTTC. The chain has TRBV5-5 and TRBJ2-5, with TRBD1 as a possible D gene (6 bases). V was pared by 4 bases and J by 2 bases, with 15 bases between. Germline V gene data show CDR1 as SGHKS and CDR2 as YYEKEE (reference sequence). This CDR3 comprises 15 residues.

This clonotype was seen only a few times. V and J are TRBV20-1 and TRBJ2-1; 8 bases line up with TRBD2. Germline CDR1 reads DFQATT; CDR2 reads SNEGSKA (reference sequence). The junction had 4 bases not matched to a gene; V was cut back by 3 bases and J by 0 bases. This CDR3 is built from 15 residues. Here the CDR3 reads CSARPLADSYNEQFF. The DNA for the CDR3 is TGCAGTGCTAGGCCACTAGCGGACTCCTACAATGAGCAGTTCTTC.

V gene TRBV15 combines with J gene TRBJ2-1, with TRBD2 identical over 15 bases. The trim removed 1 base at V and 7 bases at J, leaving 2 bases unmatched. This CDR3 is 16 amino acids long. CDR1 and CDR2 (germline): LNHNV, YYDKDF (reference sequence). The DNA for the CDR3 is TGTGCCACCAGCAGAGGCGGACTAGCGGGAGGGAATGAGCAGTTCTTC. Translated, it gives CATSRGGLAGGNEQFF.

This clonotype was counted ten times or more. The rearrangement uses TRBV7-9 and TRBJ2-1; tentative D call: TRBD2 (5 bases). V was trimmed by 5 bases and J by 9 bases, leaving 17 bases between them. There are 14 residues in the CDR3. CDR1 and CDR2 (germline): SEHNR, FQNEAQ (reference sequence). DNA of the CDR3: TGTGCCAGCAGCCCTTCCCTATCTAGCACTGAGCAGTTCTTC. Translation gives CASSPSLSSTEQFF.

The chain combines TRBV2 with TRBJ2-4; 7 bases map to TRBD2. In germline, CDR1 is SNHLY, CDR2 FYNNEI. With 7 bases clipped from V and 0 bases from J, the junction kept 3 bases outside the gene matches. This CDR3 comprises 14 residues. The CDR3 is CASTSSGAKNIQYF. In DNA form, the CDR3 reads TGTGCCAGCACTTCTAGCGGAGCCAAAAACATTCAGTACTTC.

Only a few counts were recorded for this clonotype. The chain is built from TRBV27 and TRBJ1-6; D may be TRBD1 (5 bases). Per the germline V gene, CDR1 is MNHEY and CDR2 is SMNVEV (reference sequence). This CDR3 is 16 amino acids long. Trimming stripped 3 bases from V and 0 bases from J, with 9 bases between. For the CDR3, the DNA is TGTGCCAGCAGTTTTGCAGACAGCTCCTATAATTCACCCCTCCACTTT. It yields the protein CASSFADSSYNSPLHF.

This clonotype was observed a few times. V usage is TRBV12-3 or TRBV12-4 and J usage is TRBJ1-6; D perhaps matches TRBD1 (6 bases). The CDR3 contains 12 residues. V lost 7 bases, J lost 7 bases, and 8 bases lay in between. DNA of the CDR3: TGTGCCAGCAATACAGGGAATTCACCCCTCCACTTT. It translates to CASNTGNSPLHF.

This CDR3 is CSVAGTVYGYTF. In nucleotides, the CDR3 is TGCAGCGTTGCCGGGACAGTCTATGGCTACACCTTC. The genes are TRBV29-1 and TRBJ1-2; TRBD1 aligns across 7 bases. The CDR3 consists of 12 residues. V was clipped by 4 bases and J by 4 bases; unmatched bases: 3. Looked up from germline, CDR1 is SQVTM and CDR2 is ANQGSEA. Based on the CDR3 plus reference TRBV29-1 and TRBJ1-2, the full variable domain is SAVISQKPSRDICQRGTSLTIQCQVDSQVTMMFWYRQQPGQSLTLIATANQGSEATYESGFVIDKFPISRPNLTFSTLTVSNMSPEDSSIYLCSVAGTVYGYTFGSGTRLTVV.

To note about this clonotype: This may stem from a read error, because a much larger clone lies one nucleotide away. The rearrangement links TRBV28 to TRBJ2-3, with D perhaps assigned TRBD1 or TRBD2 (5 bases each). The CDR3 has 15 amino acids. CDR1 is MDHEN, CDR2 SYDVKM, per germline. DNA for the CDR3: TGTGCCAGCAGTTCGGGACGGGTCGCCGCAGATACGCAGTGTTTT. Amino acid sequence: CASSSGRVAADTQCF.